The 30 T cell receptor beta chains below were found in one sample sequenced in a study of blood T cell repertoires in COVID-19. Method: immunoSEQ multiplex PCR; TCRdb's copy keeps in-frame clones and lacks some. The repertoire consists of around 25,000 clones, with over 80% occurring once and the leading ten covering 60% to 80%. The sample consisted of peripheral blood. The receptors were sampled from a man between 65 and 85 years old with acute or convalescent COVID-19.

The CDR3 sequence is CASSSPRDRLVNQPQHF. CDR3 DNA: TGTGCCAGCAGTTCTCCTCGGGACAGGTTGGTTAATCAGCCCCAGCATTTT. The chain joins TRBV28 to TRBJ1-5; 8 positions agree with TRBD1. The germline CDR1 and CDR2 sequences are MDHEN and SYDVKM. The CDR3 is 17 residues long. Trimming at V came to 4 bases and at J to 4 bases, leaving 12 bases not matched to a gene. Together with reference TRBV28 and TRBJ1-5, the CDR3 gives the full variable domain: DVKVTQSSRYLVKRTGEKVFLECVQDMDHENMFWYRQDPGLGLRLIYFSYDVKMKEKGDIPEGYSVSREKKERFSLILESASTNQTSMYLCASSSPRDRLVNQPQHFGDGTRLSIL.

V gene TRBV19 combines with J gene TRBJ1-5; no definite D call. Germline-derived CDR1 and CDR2 are LNHDA and SQIVND (reference sequence). The ends were cut back, 7 bases at V and 5 bases at J, with 12 bases in the middle. This CDR3 has 13 residues. CDR3 residues: CASTPDGDQPQHF. For the CDR3, the DNA is TGTGCCAGTACCCCGGACGGGGATCAGCCCCAGCATTTT.

The chain couples TRBV28 to TRBJ1-4; TRBD1 is a possible D gene (5 bases). Trimming took off 6 bases at V and 8 bases at J, with 16 bases between the two ends. CDR1 is MDHEN and CDR2 is SYDVKM in the germline V gene. This CDR3 is 14 amino acids long. The CDR3 nucleotides read TGTGCCAGCAGATCTGGGGGGGACGTCGAAAAACTGTTTTTT. The encoded protein is CASRSGGDVEKLFF.

The chain has TRBV3-1 (or the pseudogene TRBV3-2) and TRBJ2-7; no reliable D call. The germline gives CDR1 LGHDT, CDR2 YNNKEL (reference sequence). The CDR3 covers 15 residues. V was shortened by 1 base and J by 2 bases, with 12 bases between the two germline ends. The CDR3 sequence: CASSQGRLVTYEQYF. The CDR3 region has the DNA TGTGCCAGCAGCCAAGGGCGTCTAGTTACCTACGAGCAGTACTTC.

Points on this clone: This sample includes further DNA sequences coding for the same CDR3. The chain uses TRBV7-2 and TRBJ1-2, with TRBD1 identical over 9 bases. The germline CDR1 and CDR2 sequences are SGHTA and FQGNSA. Germline trimming cut 1 base from V and 7 bases from J; bases unmatched to any gene: 4. CDR3 length: 14 residues. The CDR3 nucleotides read TGTGCCAGCAGCTTAGACAGGGGGCAGCGTGGCTACACCTTC. Protein: CASSLDRGQRGYTF.

The CDR3 DNA reads as TGTGCCAGTAGTATAGGACAGAATGAGGTTCAGCCCCAGCATTTT. Its protein product is CASSIGQNEVQPQHF. The chain combines TRBV19 with TRBJ1-5, with D maybe TRBD1 (5 bases). Per the germline V gene, CDR1 is LNHDA and CDR2 is SQIVND (reference sequence). The CDR3 totals 15 residues. The V gene lost 1 base and the J gene lost 6 bases, with 13 bases spanning the gap.

V gene TRBV29-1 combines with J gene TRBJ2-5; D gene unclear. Germline V gives CDR1 SQVTM, CDR2 ANQGSEA. CDR3 length: 13 amino acids. V was cut by 7 bases and J by 5 bases, with 17 bases left in between. CDR3 coding DNA: TGCAGCGGCACAGTTCCAGGTGCCGAGACCCAGTACTTC. It translates to CSGTVPGAETQYF.

CDR3 amino acids: CASKLAGGPATGELFF. The CDR3 nucleotides are TGTGCCAGCAAACTAGCGGGAGGGCCGGCCACCGGGGAGCTGTTTTTT. The rearrangement links TRBV7-3 to TRBJ2-2, with 13 bases lining up with TRBD2. Germline-derived CDR1 and CDR2 are SGHTA and FQGTGA. V lost 7 bases, J lost 4 bases, and 6 bases stayed unmatched. This CDR3 spans 16 amino acids.

The chain employs TRBV3-1 (or the pseudogene TRBV3-2) and TRBJ2-5; TRBD1 aligns across 9 bases. CDR3 length equals 14 residues. The germline CDR1 and CDR2 sequences are LGHDT and YNNKEL (reference sequence). V dropped 4 bases and J dropped 10; count of bases not matched to a gene: 10. Written as DNA, the CDR3 is TGTGCCAGCAGCCCCTCGGGGACAGGGCCTTACCAGTACTTC. Its protein product is CASSPSGTGPYQYF.

The chain has TRBV19 and TRBJ2-1; D is possibly TRBD1 (6 bases). This CDR3 is 13 amino acids long. Trimming pared 5 bases from V and 6 bases from J, leaving 11 bases between. Looked up from germline, CDR1 is LNHDA and CDR2 is SQIVND (reference sequence). CDR3 amino acids: CASSSGTLNEQFF. CDR3 nucleotides: TGTGCCAGTAGTTCCGGGACACTCAATGAGCAGTTCTTC.

This clone was counted once. The V and J genes are TRBV28 and TRBJ1-2; TRBD1 agrees at 7 bases. Trimming at V came to 6 bases and at J to 8 bases, leaving 12 bases not matched to a gene. The CDR3 sequence is 14 residues long. Germline values: CDR1 MDHEN, CDR2 SYDVKM. The DNA for the CDR3 is TGTGCCAGCAGATCAGGGGGAAATATCGAAGGCTACACCTTC. This sequence encodes CASRSGGNIEGYTF.

This clone was seen only a few times. The rearrangement joins TRBV7-2 to TRBJ1-1; D possibly corresponds to TRBD1 (5 bases). The V end was cut by 5 bases, the J end by 1 base, with 8 bases between. Germline CDR1 SGHTA, CDR2 FQGNSA. The CDR3 covers 13 residues. The CDR3 spells CASSNRRNTEAFF. The CDR3 DNA sequence: TGTGCCAGCAGCAACAGGAGGAACACTGAAGCTTTCTTT.

CDR3 loop: CAWSPSRVEAFF. The CDR3 coding sequence is TGTGCCTGGAGCCCATCCAGGGTGGAAGCTTTCTTT. The V gene is TRBV30, the J gene TRBJ1-1; TRBD1 is a possible D gene (5 bases). This CDR3 spans 12 amino acids. Germline loops: CDR1 GTSNPN, CDR2 SVGIG (reference sequence). Deletions cut 3 bases from V and 8 bases from J, with 13 bases between.

V usage is TRBV7-2 and J usage is TRBJ1-6, with unresolved D. The CDR3 covers 14 residues. The V gene lost 1 base and the J gene lost 8 bases, with 9 bases spanning the gap. Per germline, CDR1 SGHTA and CDR2 FQGNSA. The CDR3 reads CASSLEYRDSPLHF. CDR3 bases: TGTGCCAGCAGCTTAGAGTATCGGGATTCACCCCTCCACTTT.

The chain links TRBV3-1 (or the pseudogene TRBV3-2) to TRBJ2-7; 8 bases map to TRBD1. V dropped 5 bases and J dropped 1; count of bases not matched to a gene: 13. Germline V gene lookup returns CDR1 LGHDT and CDR2 YNNKEL (reference sequence). The CDR3 totals 17 residues. The CDR3, as DNA: TGTGCCAGCAGCAAAGCTGACCTCGGACAGGGATCCTACGAGCAGTACTTC. Translation gives CASSKADLGQGSYEQYF.

This chain uses TRBV15 with TRBJ2-2, with D hard to call. The CDR3 length is 14 residues. The V end lost 0 bases, the J end lost 1 base, and 3 bases lay between the germline ends. Germline V gives CDR1 LNHNV, CDR2 YYDKDF (reference sequence). For the CDR3, the DNA is TGTGCCACCAGCAGAGACCAGAACACCGGGGAGCTGTTTTTT. It yields the protein CATSRDQNTGELFF.

The chain has TRBV2 and TRBJ2-5, with 10 positions matching TRBD2. Per the germline V gene, CDR1 is SNHLY and CDR2 is FYNNEI. The CDR3 extends over 15 amino acids. J gave up 3 bases and V 4 bases, and 5 bases lay outside the gene matches. This CDR3 is CASSGGLAGEETQYF. The CDR3 DNA follows: TGTGCCAGCAGTGGGGGCCTAGCGGGGGAAGAGACCCAGTACTTC.

The CDR3 here is CASSTLAGVAYEQYF. The DNA for the CDR3 is TGTGCCAGCAGCACCTTAGCGGGAGTGGCCTACGAGCAGTACTTC. This chain links TRBV9 with TRBJ2-7; TRBD2 aligns across 9 bases. In germline, CDR1 is SGDLS, CDR2 YYNGEE. The trim removed 4 bases at V and 2 bases at J, leaving 7 bases unmatched. The CDR3 contains 15 residues. Full variable domain (missing parts from reference TRBV9 and TRBJ2-7): DSGVTQTPKHLITATGQRVTLRCSPRSGDLSVYWYQQSLDQGLQFLIQYYNGEERAKGNILERFSAQQFPDLHSELNLSSLELGDSALYFCASSTLAGVAYEQYFGPGTRLTVT.

The rearrangement uses TRBV10-3 and TRBJ1-5; the D gene is possibly TRBD1 (6 bases). The CDR3 is made up of 13 amino acids. Trimming pared 10 bases from V and 5 bases from J, leaving 15 bases between. CDR1 is ENHRY and CDR2 is SYGVKD in the germline V gene. CDR3 DNA: TGTGCCACAGGACAGTCCCAGGATCAGCCCCAGCATTTT. Translation gives CATGQSQDQPQHF.

V and J are TRBV29-1 and TRBJ2-1, with 13 bases identical to TRBD2. There are 17 residues in the CDR3. The V gene end was trimmed by 3 bases and the J gene end by 5 bases; junction bases not matched to a gene: 10. Germline V gives CDR1 SQVTM, CDR2 ANQGSEA. In DNA form, the CDR3 reads TGCAGCGTTGAGGACACTAGCGGGAGGGCCTCGCACAATGAGCAGTTCTTC. It translates to CSVEDTSGRASHNEQFF.

The chain employs TRBV5-1 and TRBJ2-7; D perhaps matches TRBD1 (6 bases). Deletions cut 7 bases from V and 0 bases from J, with 14 bases between. This CDR3 contains 14 residues. From germline, CDR1 is SGHRS and CDR2 YFSETQ. The chain's CDR3 is CASGSVGASYEQYF. CDR3 in DNA: TGCGCCAGCGGGTCGGTGGGGGCCTCCTACGAGCAGTACTTC.

The chain carries TRBV15 and TRBJ1-2; D perhaps matches TRBD1 (5 bases). This CDR3 is built from 15 residues. Trimming took off 0 bases at V and 4 bases at J, with 12 bases between the two ends. Germline assignment: CDR1 LNHNV and CDR2 YYDKDF (reference sequence). CDR3 protein: CATSREGVSPYGYTF. DNA of the CDR3: TGTGCCACCAGCAGAGAAGGGGTTTCCCCCTATGGCTACACCTTC.

V gene TRBV6-5 combines with J gene TRBJ1-6; perhaps TRBD1 as D (5 bases). V lost 0 bases and J lost 10, with 16 bases in between. The CDR3 totals 16 residues. Germline-derived CDR1 and CDR2 are MNHEY and SVGAGI. CDR3 sequence (DNA): TGTGCCAGCAGTTACTCGATAGGTACAGGTGGATCACCCCTCCACTTT. Its translation: CASSYSIGTGGSPLHF.

The V call is TRBV19, the J call TRBJ2-3; a possible D gene is TRBD2 (6 bases). CDR3 length equals 15 residues. Germline V lookup: CDR1 LNHDA, CDR2 SQIVND (reference sequence). V dropped 3 bases and J dropped 0 bases, with 10 bases sitting between them. CDR3 DNA sequence: TGTGCCAGTAGTATGGGCGGGATCAGCACAGATACGCAGTATTTT. This gives the protein CASSMGGISTDTQYF.

There are a few counts of this clone. The rearrangement joins TRBV19 to TRBJ1-1; TRBD1 might be the D (5 bases). The CDR3 has 13 amino acids. Trimming removed 4 bases at V and 1 base at J, with 7 bases between. The V gene's germline CDR1 is LNHDA and CDR2 SQIVND (reference sequence). The CDR3 spells CASSKQANTEAFF. CDR3 nucleotides: TGTGCCAGTAGTAAACAGGCGAACACTGAAGCTTTCTTT.

The rearrangement uses TRBV11-2 and TRBJ1-1; the D is unclear. Germline lookup yields CDR1 SGHAT and CDR2 FQNNGV. Trimming pared 6 bases from V and 5 bases from J, leaving 19 bases between. CDR3 size: 15 residues. CDR3 sequence: CASSPEGSERTEAFF. The CDR3 coding sequence is TGTGCCAGCAGTCCGGAGGGCTCCGAACGGACTGAAGCTTTCTTT.

CDR3 nucleotides: TGTGCCACCCACGGGAGGGACAGGGTTGGCTACACCTTC. This gives the protein CATHGRDRVGYTF. The chain employs TRBV28 and TRBJ1-2; 9 bases are shared with TRBD1. V was pared by 10 bases and J by 7 bases, with 10 bases of the junction left unmatched. CDR1 and CDR2 (germline): MDHEN, SYDVKM. CDR3 length: 13 residues.

This rearrangement joins TRBV25-1 to TRBJ1-2; 12 nucleotides agree with TRBD1. This CDR3 contains 15 residues. Looked up from germline, CDR1 is MGHDK and CDR2 is SYGVNS. With 11 bases clipped from V and 6 bases from J, the junction kept 13 bases outside the gene matches. The CDR3 DNA is TGTGCCTCCGCCCCGGGACAGGGGGCTCTAGATGGCTACACCTTC. Translated, it gives CASAPGQGALDGYTF.

This chain uses TRBV6-6 with TRBJ1-5; D possibly corresponds to TRBD1 (5 bases). Deletions cut 5 bases from V and 6 bases from J, with 17 bases between. Germline assignment: CDR1 MNHNY and CDR2 SVGAGI (reference sequence). The CDR3 has 15 amino acids. The CDR3 sequence is CASSPPGGTAQPQHF. In nucleotides, the CDR3 is TGTGCCAGCAGTCCCCCGGGGGGGACGGCTCAGCCCCAGCATTTT.

This chain connects TRBV4-1 to TRBJ2-5; a possible D gene is TRBD1 (6 bases). Trimming took 4 bases from V and 5 from J, leaving 17 bases between them. The CDR3 is made up of 15 amino acids. Germline values: CDR1 MGHRA, CDR2 YSYEKL. CDR3 in DNA: TGCGCCAGCAGCCGGGAACAGGGTTCTTGGGAGACCCAGTACTTC. It yields the protein CASSREQGSWETQYF.